A selection of T cell receptor beta chains follows, all from one sample in a study of regulatory T cells in long-lasting Graves disease. TCRdb used MiXCR to reprocess the multiplex PCR reads, holding one entry per CDR3 protein. The repertoire holds some 560,000 distinct CDR3 sequences, with roughly 16% as singletons. This same sample was also taken into another study, of T cells in Graves' hyperthyroidism and ophthalmopathy.

The sample was peripheral blood mononuclear cells (PBMCs), taken at new diagnosis, from a patient treated with antithyroid drugs. The receptors were gathered from a woman aged 35-60 years with Graves disease. CDR3s leave out the opening cysteine and the closing phenylalanine or tryptophan. Fields, in order: CDR3 protein, clone size, J gene, V gene. The size of a clone is reported for some rows only, either as once, few or many, or as a class for expanded clones.

cdr3_aa: SVAPTVTAYGYT; clone_size: few; j_call: TRBJ1-2; v_call: TRBV29-1
cdr3_aa: ASLLGANTEAF; clone_size: many; j_call: TRBJ1-1; v_call: TRBV7-9
cdr3_aa: ASSGTEYNEQF; clone_size: many; j_call: TRBJ2-1; v_call: TRBV6-1
cdr3_aa: ASSEHQGGGYT; clone_size: many; j_call: TRBJ1-2; v_call: TRBV2
cdr3_aa: ASSLTGEAIQY; clone_size: many; j_call: TRBJ2-4; v_call: TRBV5-5
cdr3_aa: ASRSFGTSSSYEQY; clone_size: many; j_call: TRBJ2-7; v_call: TRBV6-2/TRBV6-3
cdr3_aa: ASSLARLLLGSYNEQF; clone_size: many; j_call: TRBJ2-1; v_call: TRBV12-3/TRBV12-4
cdr3_aa: ASSQNTDTEAF; clone_size: few; j_call: TRBJ1-1; v_call: TRBV3-1
cdr3_aa: ASSLSGTGIYNEQF; clone_size: NA; j_call: TRBJ2-1; v_call: TRBV5-1
cdr3_aa: ASSARQGDVSNQPQH; clone_size: few; j_call: TRBJ1-5; v_call: TRBV11-2
cdr3_aa: SARDLGTGGNTIY; clone_size: NA; j_call: TRBJ1-3; v_call: TRBV20-1
cdr3_aa: ASSMRMRRGRKFTEAF; clone_size: many; j_call: TRBJ1-1; v_call: TRBV19
cdr3_aa: ASRFDRGVSQTQY; clone_size: NA; j_call: TRBJ2-5; v_call: TRBV12-3/TRBV12-4
cdr3_aa: ASSPTGTNTGELF; clone_size: many; j_call: TRBJ2-2; v_call: TRBV18
cdr3_aa: SARNDRGYEQY; clone_size: many; j_call: TRBJ2-7; v_call: TRBV20-1
cdr3_aa: ASTRRGFLNTEAF; clone_size: many; j_call: TRBJ1-1; v_call: TRBV2
cdr3_aa: ATSRDRGNSGANVLT; clone_size: few; j_call: TRBJ2-6; v_call: TRBV15
cdr3_aa: ASSELRAEFGSPLH; clone_size: many; j_call: TRBJ1-6; v_call: TRBV2
cdr3_aa: ASSISRGDTQY; clone_size: many; j_call: TRBJ2-3; v_call: TRBV5-1
cdr3_aa: ASSSIPFKNTGELF; clone_size: NA; j_call: TRBJ2-2; v_call: TRBV5-1
cdr3_aa: ASSSFDRIGGPQH; clone_size: NA; j_call: TRBJ1-5; v_call: TRBV19
cdr3_aa: ASVKAATPDTQY; clone_size: NA; j_call: TRBJ2-3; v_call: TRBV2
cdr3_aa: ASSFNREAQY; clone_size: many; j_call: TRBJ2-3; v_call: TRBV5-1
cdr3_aa: AISASGAVGYT; clone_size: many; j_call: TRBJ1-2; v_call: TRBV10-3
cdr3_aa: ASSLATLSTDTQY; clone_size: many; j_call: TRBJ2-3; v_call: TRBV5-1
cdr3_aa: ASSLGETGNTEAF; clone_size: many; j_call: TRBJ1-1; v_call: TRBV5-1
cdr3_aa: ASSFRWGDYGYT; clone_size: few; j_call: TRBJ1-2; v_call: TRBV27
cdr3_aa: AISESAGDQPQH; clone_size: NA; j_call: TRBJ1-5; v_call: TRBV10-3
cdr3_aa: SARDFVYEQY; clone_size: many; j_call: TRBJ2-7; v_call: TRBV20-1
cdr3_aa: ASSLVPGLSVQPQH; clone_size: few; j_call: TRBJ1-5; v_call: TRBV28
cdr3_aa: ASSTTGIEQF; clone_size: once; j_call: TRBJ2-1; v_call: TRBV19
cdr3_aa: ASRPSGTGIMNTEAF; clone_size: NA; j_call: TRBJ1-1; v_call: TRBV5-4
cdr3_aa: ASSGQDRGQTEKLF; clone_size: NA; j_call: TRBJ1-4; v_call: TRBV2
cdr3_aa: AISENPGAGNTIY; clone_size: NA; j_call: TRBJ1-3; v_call: TRBV10-3
cdr3_aa: ASARGQANTGELF; clone_size: few; j_call: TRBJ2-2; v_call: TRBV12-3/TRBV12-4
cdr3_aa: ASTTTGGTEAF; clone_size: few; j_call: TRBJ1-1; v_call: TRBV19